A selection of T cell receptor beta chains follows, all from one sample in a study of cytomegalovirus exposure and HLA in healthy donors. Sequencing was performed with immunoSEQ multiplex PCR; in TCRdb, only in-frame clones are kept and a portion is missing. The sample holds tens of thousands of clones, roughly 80% seen once. The sequenced sample was PBMCs. Source of these receptors: a middle-aged man in good health and CMV-seropositive. Each CDR3 is given with its conserved first and last residue. Each record gives: D gene, V gene, clone size, J gene, CDR3 protein, CDR3 DNA. The D gene is left open where the match is weak. Rows give clone size only sometimes, using once, few, many, or a class for an expanded clone.

d_gene: -; v_gene: TRBV5-5; abundance: -; j_gene: TRBJ1-5; CDR3aa: CASSLASVNQPQHF; CDR3nt: TGTGCCAGCAGCTTGGCCTCGGTGAATCAGCCCCAGCATTTT
d_gene: -; v_gene: TRBV11-3; abundance: once; j_gene: TRBJ2-7; CDR3aa: CASSPDSLGYEQYF; CDR3nt: TGTGCCAGCAGCCCGGACAGTCTAGGGTACGAGCAGTACTTC
d_gene: TRBD2; v_gene: TRBV18; abundance: few; j_gene: TRBJ2-1; CDR3aa: CASSPPSLAGYNEQFF; CDR3nt: TGTGCCAGCTCACCACCCTCCCTAGCGGGGTACAATGAGCAGTTCTTC
d_gene: -; v_gene: TRBV21-1; abundance: few; j_gene: TRBJ2-7; CDR3aa: CASSNGTTPTYEQYF; CDR3nt: TGTGCCAGCAGCAATGGGACAACCCCCACCTACGAGCAGTACTTC
d_gene: -; v_gene: TRBV6-1; abundance: few; j_gene: TRBJ1-1; CDR3aa: CASSVGQFEAFF; CDR3nt: TGTGCCAGCAGTGTCGGACAGTTTGAAGCTTTCTTT
d_gene: -; v_gene: TRBV6-1; abundance: once; j_gene: TRBJ1-1; CDR3aa: CASSRSPQASEAFF; CDR3nt: TGTGCCAGCAGTCGCAGTCCACAGGCGTCTGAAGCTTTCTTT
d_gene: TRBD1; v_gene: TRBV6-1; abundance: medium-sized; j_gene: TRBJ1-2; CDR3aa: CASKGTASYGYTF; CDR3nt: TGTGCCAGCAAGGGGACAGCCAGCTATGGCTACACCTTC
d_gene: TRBD2; v_gene: TRBV7-2; abundance: -; j_gene: TRBJ2-7; CDR3aa: CASSFASGSYEQYF; CDR3nt: TGTGCCAGCAGCTTTGCTAGCGGTTCCTACGAGCAGTACTTC
d_gene: TRBD1; v_gene: TRBV7-9; abundance: -; j_gene: TRBJ2-1; CDR3aa: CASSQGTASGDEQFF; CDR3nt: TGTGCCAGCAGCCAAGGGACAGCGTCAGGCGATGAGCAGTTCTTC
d_gene: TRBD2; v_gene: TRBV18; abundance: -; j_gene: TRBJ2-1; CDR3aa: CASSPPGTSANEQFF; CDR3nt: TGTGCCAGCTCACCACCCGGGACTAGCGCAAATGAGCAGTTCTTC
d_gene: -; v_gene: TRBV11-2; abundance: -; j_gene: TRBJ2-1; CDR3aa: CASSSDIFHEQFF; CDR3nt: TGTGCCAGCAGCTCGGACATTTTCCATGAGCAGTTCTTC
d_gene: TRBD2; v_gene: TRBV7-9; abundance: -; j_gene: TRBJ2-3; CDR3aa: CSSSQPVGRGTDTQYF; CDR3nt: TGTTCCAGCAGCCAACCTGTCGGGAGGGGGACAGATACGCAGTATTTT
d_gene: -; v_gene: TRBV29-1; abundance: few; j_gene: TRBJ2-7; CDR3aa: CSVEGNYEQYF; CDR3nt: TGCAGCGTTGAAGGTAATTACGAGCAGTACTTC
d_gene: TRBD2; v_gene: TRBV5-4; abundance: -; j_gene: TRBJ2-2; CDR3aa: CASSLLAGGRSGELFF; CDR3nt: TGTGCCAGCAGCCTCCTAGCGGGAGGGCGAAGCGGGGAGCTGTTTTTT
d_gene: TRBD1; v_gene: TRBV12-5; abundance: -; j_gene: TRBJ2-7; CDR3aa: CASGLSVGQGSYEQYF; CDR3nt: TGTGCTAGTGGTTTGTCCGTTGGACAGGGTTCCTACGAGCAGTACTTC
d_gene: -; v_gene: TRBV6-6; abundance: -; j_gene: TRBJ1-5; CDR3aa: CASSYSSGSEPQHF; CDR3nt: TGTGCCAGCAGTTACTCATCGGGTTCTGAGCCCCAGCATTTT
d_gene: TRBD1; v_gene: TRBV10-3; abundance: -; j_gene: TRBJ2-7; CDR3aa: CAISESGDRFPYEQYF; CDR3nt: TGTGCCATCAGTGAGTCCGGGGACAGGTTCCCCTACGAGCAGTACTTC
d_gene: -; v_gene: TRBV27; abundance: once; j_gene: TRBJ2-1; CDR3aa: CASSSGLYNEQFF; CDR3nt: TGTGCCAGCAGTTCCGGACTTTACAATGAGCAGTTCTTC